Presented here are 21 T cell receptor beta chains from one specimen sequenced in a study of T cells after yellow fever vaccination. In TCRdb, the 5' RACE reads were re-called with MiXCR into one record per CDR3 protein. The repertoire holds about 360,000 distinct CDR3 sequences, with roughly 6.2% as singletons. Sequencing was performed on PBMCs, taken 5 days after the yellow fever booster vaccination. All receptors come from a young man who received the YFV17D yellow fever vaccine.

In this sample, this clonotype turned up a few times. The CDR3: CASSLSGLSDNEQFF. In nucleotides, the CDR3 is TGTGCCAGCAGCTTATCAGGGTTGTCGGACAATGAGCAGTTCTTC. The chain has TRBV11-3 and TRBJ2-1; possible D gene TRBD1, 5 bases. The germline V and J ends were trimmed by 2 bases and 5 bases, with 13 bases remaining between them. Looked up from germline, CDR1 is SGHNT and CDR2 is YENEEA. The CDR3 consists of 15 residues.

This clonotype was seen only a few times. The rearrangement uses TRBV4-1 and TRBJ2-7, with D possibly matching TRBD2 (5 bases). This CDR3 comprises 15 residues. The V end was cut by 0 bases, the J end by 3 bases, with 12 bases between. Germline V CDR1 and CDR2: MGHRA, YSYEKL. The CDR3 protein is CASSQEWRSGYEQYF. The CDR3 DNA reads as TGCGCCAGCAGCCAAGAGTGGCGGAGCGGCTACGAGCAGTACTTC.

This clonotype was seen only a few times. The CDR3 DNA reads TGTGCCTGCCAGCGGGAGGGCCGTCATGAGCAGTTCTTC. As protein: CACQREGRHEQFF. The chain employs TRBV21-1 and TRBJ2-1; the D call in the table, TRBD2, was not verified against the DNA. TRBV21-1 is termed a pseudogene. This CDR3 has 13 amino acids.

The table lists this clonotype with many counts. This rearrangement joins TRBV7-2 to TRBJ2-1; D tentatively reads TRBD1 or TRBD2 (5 bases each). In germline, CDR1 is SGHTA, CDR2 FQGNSA. The ends were cut back, 4 bases at V and 4 bases at J, with 11 bases in the middle. This CDR3 region has 14 residues. CDR3 DNA: TGTGCCAGCAGCTGGGGACGGTTGTACAATGAGCAGTTCTTC. This sequence encodes CASSWGRLYNEQFF.

This clonotype was detected many times. This rearrangement joins TRBV4-3 to TRBJ1-6; D is perhaps TRBD1 (5 bases). Trimming shortened V by 4 bases and J by 8 bases, and 12 bases separated the two germline ends. The germline gives CDR1 LGHNA, CDR2 YSLEER. The CDR3 extends over 14 amino acids. Written as DNA, the CDR3 is TGCGCCAGCAGCCTTCGGGGAGGGGATTCACCCCTCCACTTT. Translating gives CASSLRGGDSPLHF.

At least ten counts were recorded for this clonotype. The J gene is TRBJ2-5, the V gene TRBV11-2; D not resolved. This CDR3 spans 12 amino acids. With 3 bases removed from V and 14 bases from J, the gap between germline ends came to 16 bases. CDR1 and CDR2 (germline): SGHAT, FQNNGV. The CDR3 nucleotides read TGTGCCAGCAGCTTCTTTCACGGTCTAACCTACTTC. Residues: CASSFFHGLTYF.

This clonotype was observed many times. J is TRBJ2-1 and V is TRBV4-1; 8 bases are a match to TRBD2. The germline V gene encodes CDR1 MGHRA and CDR2 YSYEKL. Trimming at V came to 1 base and at J to 3 bases, leaving 5 bases not matched to a gene. CDR3 size: 16 residues. In nucleotides, the CDR3 is TGCGCCAGCAGCCAAGCCGGGACTAGTATCTACAATGAGCAGTTCTTC. Its protein is CASSQAGTSIYNEQFF.

This clonotype has more than one count but fewer than ten. The J gene is TRBJ2-3, the V gene TRBV10-1; possible D gene TRBD1, 6 bases. CDR3 size: 17 residues. Trimming removed 3 bases from V and 4 bases from J, with 20 bases in between. CDR1 and CDR2 from the germline V gene are WNHNN and SYGVQD (reference sequence). CDR3 sequence (DNA): TGCGCCAGCAGTGAACCCGGGACATCAGCGTCGGCAGATACGCAGTATTTT. This translates into CASSEPGTSASADTQYF.

The chain employs TRBV6-2 or TRBV6-3 and TRBJ2-7, with 8 nucleotides matching TRBD1. Germline values: CDR1 MNHEY, CDR2 SVGEGT. The ends lost 8 bases at V and 3 bases at J; junction bases unmatched: 9. This CDR3 region has 14 residues. CDR3 region: CASLGAGGIYEQYF. The CDR3 DNA sequence: TGTGCCAGCCTGGGGGCAGGGGGCATCTACGAGCAGTACTTC.

This sequence joins TRBV12-5 and TRBJ2-2; TRBD2 aligns across 8 bases. The CDR3 runs to 19 residues. CDR1 is LGHNT and CDR2 is FRNRAP in the germline V gene. With 3 bases clipped from V and 7 bases from J, the junction kept 19 bases outside the gene matches. Here the CDR3 DNA reads TGTGCTAGTGGTTTTGGACCCGGTGTTAGCGGGATATTGATCGGGGAGCTGTTTTTT. It is translated as CASGFGPGVSGILIGELFF.

This chain joins TRBV5-1 and TRBJ1-1; D is unresolved. In germline, CDR1 is SGHRS, CDR2 YFSETQ. The CDR3 extends over 14 amino acids. V was cut by 4 bases and J by 3 bases, with 13 bases left in between. CDR3 sequence (DNA): TGCGCCAGCAGCGGCCGGGGTGGGGACACTGAAGCTTTCTTT. Residues: CASSGRGGDTEAFF.

The chain couples TRBV7-2 to TRBJ2-7; 8 bases are shared with TRBD2. Germline V gives CDR1 SGHTA, CDR2 FQGNSA. The CDR3 loop spans 16 amino acids. The V segment lost 2 bases and the J segment 1 base; nucleotides outside the gene matches: 7. CDR3 protein: CASSLRGAGASYEQYF. The CDR3 coding sequence is TGTGCCAGCAGCTTAAGGGGAGCGGGAGCATCCTACGAGCAGTACTTC.

This clonotype was detected a few times. V and J are TRBV6-6 and TRBJ2-3; 10 nucleotides align to TRBD2. The ends lost 10 bases at V and 4 bases at J; junction bases unmatched: 5. Germline CDR1 and CDR2: MNHNY and SVGAGI (reference sequence). This CDR3 has 13 amino acids. CDR3 in amino acids: CATRGTSADTQYF. The DNA for the CDR3 is TGTGCCACCAGGGGGACTAGCGCAGATACGCAGTATTTT.

This clonotype was seen more than once but under ten times. The gene calls are TRBV12-3 or TRBV12-4 and TRBJ2-3; 11 bases match TRBD2. V was clipped by 5 bases and J by 3 bases; unmatched bases: 10. The CDR3 covers 17 residues. The CDR3 spells CASSPGLAGTLTDTQYF. The CDR3 DNA follows: TGTGCCAGCAGTCCCGGACTAGCGGGCACTCTTACAGATACGCAGTATTTT.

This clonotype appeared a single time. This chain uses TRBV6-5 with TRBJ2-7; the match to TRBD2 covers 8 bases. This CDR3 comprises 16 residues. V shed 6 bases, J shed 2 bases, and the junction held 12 bases outside the gene matches. Germline lookup yields CDR1 MNHEY and CDR2 SVGAGI. CDR3 residues: CASRSSVAGSTYEQYF. In nucleotides, the CDR3 is TGTGCCAGCAGGTCCTCCGTAGCGGGAAGCACCTACGAGCAGTACTTC.

There are many counts of this clonotype. The V call is TRBV10-3, the J call TRBJ2-7, with TRBD2 identical over 10 bases. From germline, CDR1 is ENHRY and CDR2 SYGVKD. J lost 7 bases, V lost 6 bases, and 12 bases had no gene match. This CDR3 is 15 amino acids long. The CDR3, as DNA: TGTGCCATCAGCGAAATGGCGCTAGCGGGAGTGGAGCAGTACTTC. Amino acids: CAISEMALAGVEQYF.

The chain uses TRBV2 and TRBJ2-7; no clear D. Germline V lookup: CDR1 SNHLY, CDR2 FYNNEI. CDR3 length equals 14 residues. Trimming stripped 6 bases from V and 4 bases from J, with 16 bases between. The CDR3: CASSRLSVGYEQYF. CDR3 in DNA: TGTGCCAGCAGCCGACTGAGCGTGGGTTACGAGCAGTACTTC.

V is TRBV20-1 and J is TRBJ2-3, with 7 bases that match TRBD2. Trimming at V came to 5 bases and at J to 12 bases, leaving 14 bases not matched to a gene. CDR1 is DFQATT, CDR2 SNEGSKA, per germline (reference sequence). The CDR3 has 13 residues. The CDR3 DNA follows: TGCAGTGCTCCGTTCTCGGTCGGGAGGATTCAGTATTTT. Its translation: CSAPFSVGRIQYF.

A few counts support this clonotype. The V gene is TRBV7-2, the J gene TRBJ2-7, with D uncertain. CDR3 length: 12 residues. CDR1 is SGHTA and CDR2 is FQGNSA in the germline V gene. V lost 3 bases to trimming and J lost 3 bases, with 6 bases between them. CDR3 loop: CASSFGYYEQYF. CDR3 coding DNA: TGTGCCAGCAGCTTCGGTTACTACGAGCAGTACTTC.

This clonotype has a handful of counts. V and J are TRBV7-2 and TRBJ1-3; D is perhaps TRBD1 (5 bases). Trimming stripped 5 bases from V and 4 bases from J, with 15 bases between. This CDR3 has 15 residues. The germline gives CDR1 SGHTA, CDR2 FQGNSA. CDR3 DNA: TGTGCCAGCAGCCAAACGGGGGGGGTAGGAAACACCATATATTTT. Translation gives CASSQTGGVGNTIYF.

This clonotype occurred many times. The V call is TRBV7-2, the J call TRBJ1-3; D remains unclear. The V gene lost 3 bases and the J gene lost 6 bases, with 6 bases spanning the gap. CDR3 size: 12 residues. The germline V gene encodes CDR1 SGHTA and CDR2 FQGNSA. The CDR3 spells CASSLRENTIYF. CDR3 bases: TGTGCCAGCAGCTTGAGGGAAAACACCATATATTTT.